This T cell receptor beta chain emerged from a study of T cells in Graves' hyperthyroidism and ophthalmopathy. Study conclusions and caveats: Most expanded thyroid clonotypes above 0.001 also appeared in blood.

For this clonotype: Antigen unknown.

The CDR3 extends over 12 amino acids. The V and J ends lost 0 bases and 9 bases respectively, with 6 bases between them. Germline lookup yields CDR1 MGHRA and CDR2 YSYEKL. TCR beta CDR3 region amplification was performed from RNA transcripts. HTBI primers were used for first-round RT-PCR of the TCR CDR3. One entry per CDR3 protein results from TCRdb running MiXCR on the multiplex PCR reads. The profile shows about 840,000 distinct CDR3 sequences, 38% of them singletons. The study left out patients who had uncontrolled infection, other autoimmune disease, pregnancy or lactation. An approximately 10 ml volume of fresh peripheral blood provided the PBMCs.

Sequencing was performed on blood. The TCR was taken from a man aged 18 to 30 with Graves' hyperthyroidism. V gene TRBV4-1 combines with J gene TRBJ1-5, with a weak D call TRBD1 (5 bases). The CDR3 nucleotides are TGCGCCAGCAGCCAAGAGGGGGGGCCCCAGCATTTT. As protein: CASSQEGGPQHF.